A single sample gave rise to the 10 T cell receptor beta chains below, sequenced in a study of beta chain features in type 1 diabetes. Whole-study findings and limits: TCRB CDR3 length was moderately but significantly reduced in all four CD4+ subsets of Type 1 diabetes patients.

Isolated RNA was reverse transcribed in full, so expressed TCRB transcripts were sequenced. Sequenced by immunoSEQ multiplex PCR; TCRdb stores in-frame clones only, minus some. In the table there are 150,000 to 200,000 clones, over 6% of which are singletons. Antigens of these TCRs are unknown. The specimen was central memory CD4+ T cells from blood. The receptors shown here come from a man aged 18 to 29 with type 1 diabetes.

J is TRBJ2-1 and V is TRBV7-9; D not certain. V dropped 2 bases and J dropped 7 bases, with 15 bases sitting between them. Germline lookup yields CDR1 SEHNR and CDR2 FQNEAQ (reference sequence). The CDR3 length is 15 residues. Here the CDR3 reads CASSLSSPPLNEQFF. The DNA of the CDR3 is TGTGCCAGCAGCTTATCCTCCCCTCCGTTGAATGAGCAGTTCTTC.

This clone has more than one count but fewer than ten. The chain carries TRBV19 and TRBJ2-3; TRBD1 matches 7 bases. Germline V CDR1 and CDR2: LNHDA, SQIVND (reference sequence). V lost 6 bases to trimming and J lost 1 base; unmatched junction nucleotides: 10. The CDR3 runs 16 residues. This CDR3 is CASSLGQVSGTDTQYF. CDR3 in DNA: TGTGCCAGTAGCCTAGGACAGGTTTCGGGCACAGATACGCAGTATTTT.

The table lists this clone with many counts. This rearrangement joins TRBV28 to TRBJ2-7; 8 nucleotides align to TRBD1. The CDR3 sequence is 15 residues long. The germline gives CDR1 MDHEN, CDR2 SYDVKM. The V gene end was trimmed by 1 base and the J gene end by 5 bases; junction bases not matched to a gene: 7. CDR3 sequence: CASSLFDRGKDEQYF. In nucleotides, the CDR3 is TGTGCCAGCAGTTTATTTGACAGGGGCAAGGACGAGCAGTACTTC.

The sample holds many counts of this clone. The rearrangement uses TRBV7-2 and TRBJ2-5; D not resolved. This CDR3 is 13 amino acids long. The ends were cut back, 1 base at V and 3 bases at J, with 6 bases in the middle. Germline CDR1 is SGHTA and CDR2 is FQGNSA. This CDR3 reads CASSLVAKETQYF. CDR3 coding DNA: TGTGCCAGCAGCTTAGTTGCTAAAGAGACCCAGTACTTC.

In its sample, this clone was seen a few times. The rearrangement links TRBV5-1 to TRBJ1-3; 7 bases fit TRBD1. Germline V lookup: CDR1 SGHRS, CDR2 YFSETQ. The trim removed 4 bases at V and 4 bases at J, leaving 8 bases unmatched. This CDR3 is 15 amino acids long. The CDR3 region is CASSDRQGTGNTIYF. The DNA for the CDR3 is TGCGCCAGCAGCGACAGACAGGGAACCGGAAACACCATATATTTT.

This clone appeared many times. J is TRBJ2-5 and V is TRBV5-1; 8 bases align to TRBD1. Germline CDR1 is SGHRS and CDR2 is YFSETQ. CDR3 size: 13 residues. V gave up 3 bases and J gave up 5 bases; unmatched junction bases: 3. CDR3 in amino acids: CASSYRGEETQYF. The DNA for the CDR3 is TGCGCCAGCAGCTACAGGGGGGAGGAGACCCAGTACTTC.

V is TRBV5-6 and J is TRBJ2-1, with 7 bases lining up with TRBD2. The CDR3 has 15 residues. Losses at the gene ends were 3 bases for V and 10 bases for J; bases not matched to a gene: 13. In germline, CDR1 is SGHDT, CDR2 YYEEEE. The CDR3 DNA sequence: TGTGCCAGCAGCTATGGTTGGGAGGGTTGGCGGGAGCAGTTCTTC. This sequence encodes CASSYGWEGWREQFF.

This clone turned up a few times. The chain carries TRBV10-3 and TRBJ2-1, with TRBD1 matching over 10 bases. This CDR3 comprises 16 residues. CDR1 and CDR2 from the germline V gene are ENHRY and SYGVKD. V trimming: 2 bases; J trimming: 2 bases; junction bases outside the gene matches: 3. The CDR3 sequence: CAISEAGQGTYNEQFF. CDR3 coding DNA: TGTGCCATCAGTGAGGCGGGACAGGGGACCTACAATGAGCAGTTCTTC.

The rearrangement links TRBV19 to TRBJ1-5, with 12 bases lining up with TRBD1. V trimming: 3 bases; J trimming: 6 bases; junction bases outside the gene matches: 6. The V gene's germline CDR1 is LNHDA and CDR2 SQIVND (reference sequence). CDR3 length: 16 residues. The CDR3 spells CASSMGDRGPSQPQHF. The CDR3 coding sequence is TGTGCCAGTAGTATGGGGGACAGGGGGCCCAGTCAGCCCCAGCATTTT.

There are a few counts of this clone. The CDR3 region is CASGVASGTGNEQFF. As DNA, the CDR3 is TGCGCCAGCGGTGTAGCTAGCGGGACCGGCAATGAGCAGTTCTTC. J is TRBJ2-1 and V is TRBV5-1; 9 bases fit TRBD2. Germline CDR1 and CDR2: SGHRS and YFSETQ. Trimming cost V 7 bases and J 6 bases; bases outside gene matches: 11. CDR3 length equals 15 residues.